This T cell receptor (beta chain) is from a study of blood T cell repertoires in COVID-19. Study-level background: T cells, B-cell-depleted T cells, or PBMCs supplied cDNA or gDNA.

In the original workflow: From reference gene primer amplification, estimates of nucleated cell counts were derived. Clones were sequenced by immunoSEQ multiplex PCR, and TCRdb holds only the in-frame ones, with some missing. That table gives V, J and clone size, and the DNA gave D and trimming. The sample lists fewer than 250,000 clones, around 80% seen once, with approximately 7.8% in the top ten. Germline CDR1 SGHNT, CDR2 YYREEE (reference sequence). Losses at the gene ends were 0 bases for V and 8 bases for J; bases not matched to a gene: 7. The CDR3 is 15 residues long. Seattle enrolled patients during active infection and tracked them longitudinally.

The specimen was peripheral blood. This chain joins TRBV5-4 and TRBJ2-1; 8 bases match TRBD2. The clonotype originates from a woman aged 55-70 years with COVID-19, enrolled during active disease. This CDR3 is CASSLDTGGLDEQFF. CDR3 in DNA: TGTGCCAGCAGCTTGGATACGGGGGGGCTCGATGAGCAGTTCTTC.